The T cell receptor beta chain described here comes from a study of cytomegalovirus exposure and HLA in healthy donors. PCR used 60 Vbeta primers and 13 Jbeta primers. Data came from immunoSEQ multiplex PCR; TCRdb stores just in-frame clones and leaves some out. This table has around 110,000 clones, 81% appearing once. Points from the study as a whole: What a later analysis showed was that several of the most significant clusters appeared linked to common viral pathogens. There were about 160 TCR beta chains listed as cytomegalovirus-associated. Sequencing likely caused a cluster of highly shared sequence variants.

Worth noting for this clone: Its specificity is unknown.

The clonotype originates from a woman aged 25 to 39 in good health and CMV-seronegative. The sequencing sample was made of PBMCs.

DNA for the CDR3: TGTGCCAGCAGGGGACGGGGGGGCTCCTACCAAGAGACCCAGTACTTC. This gives the protein CASRGRGGSYQETQYF. The rearrangement uses TRBV27 and TRBJ2-5; 8 bases line up with TRBD2. The length of the CDR3 is 16 residues. The germline V gene encodes CDR1 MNHEY and CDR2 SMNVEV (reference sequence). The V gene end was trimmed by 6 bases and the J gene end by 0 bases; junction bases not matched to a gene: 9.